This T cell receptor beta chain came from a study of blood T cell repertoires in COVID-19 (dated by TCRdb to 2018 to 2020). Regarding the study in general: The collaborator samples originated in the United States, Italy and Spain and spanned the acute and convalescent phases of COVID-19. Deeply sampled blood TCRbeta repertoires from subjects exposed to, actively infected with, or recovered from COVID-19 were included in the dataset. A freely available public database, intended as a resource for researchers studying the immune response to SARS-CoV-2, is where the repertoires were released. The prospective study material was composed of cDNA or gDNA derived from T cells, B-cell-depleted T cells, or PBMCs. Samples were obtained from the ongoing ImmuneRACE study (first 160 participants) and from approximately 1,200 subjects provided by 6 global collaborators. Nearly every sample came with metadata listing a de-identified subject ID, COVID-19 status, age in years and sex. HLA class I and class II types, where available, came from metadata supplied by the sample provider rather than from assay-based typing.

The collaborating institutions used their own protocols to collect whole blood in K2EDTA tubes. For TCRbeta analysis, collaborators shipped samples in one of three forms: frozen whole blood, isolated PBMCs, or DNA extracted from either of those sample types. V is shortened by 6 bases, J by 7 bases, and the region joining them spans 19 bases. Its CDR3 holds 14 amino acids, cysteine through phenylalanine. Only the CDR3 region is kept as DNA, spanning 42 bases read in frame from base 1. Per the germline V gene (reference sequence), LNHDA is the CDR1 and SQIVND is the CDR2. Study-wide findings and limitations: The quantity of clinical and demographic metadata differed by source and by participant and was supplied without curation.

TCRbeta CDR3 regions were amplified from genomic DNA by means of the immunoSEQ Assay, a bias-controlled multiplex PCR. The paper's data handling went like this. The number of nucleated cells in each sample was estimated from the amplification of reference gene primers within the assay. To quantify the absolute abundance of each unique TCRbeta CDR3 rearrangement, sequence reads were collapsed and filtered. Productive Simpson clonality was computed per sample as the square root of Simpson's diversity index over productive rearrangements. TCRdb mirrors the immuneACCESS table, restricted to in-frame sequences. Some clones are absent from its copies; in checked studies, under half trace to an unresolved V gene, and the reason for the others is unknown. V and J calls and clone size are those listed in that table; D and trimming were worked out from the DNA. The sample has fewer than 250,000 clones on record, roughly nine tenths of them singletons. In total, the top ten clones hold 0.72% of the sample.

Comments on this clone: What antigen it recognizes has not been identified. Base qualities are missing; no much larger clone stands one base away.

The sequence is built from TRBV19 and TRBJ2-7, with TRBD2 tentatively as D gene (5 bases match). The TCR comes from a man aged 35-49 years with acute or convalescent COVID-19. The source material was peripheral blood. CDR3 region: CASRTMSGPSEQYF. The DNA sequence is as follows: TGTGCCAGTAGAACCATGAGCGGCCCTAGTGAGCAGTACTTC.